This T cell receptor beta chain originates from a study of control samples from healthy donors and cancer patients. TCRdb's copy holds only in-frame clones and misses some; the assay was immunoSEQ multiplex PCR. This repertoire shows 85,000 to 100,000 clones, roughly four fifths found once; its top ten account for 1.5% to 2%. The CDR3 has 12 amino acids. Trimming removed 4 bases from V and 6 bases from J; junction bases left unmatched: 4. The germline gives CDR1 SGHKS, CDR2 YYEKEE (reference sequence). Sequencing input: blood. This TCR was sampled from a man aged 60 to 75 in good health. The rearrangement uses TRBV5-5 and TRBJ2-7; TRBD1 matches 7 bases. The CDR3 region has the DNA TGTGCCAGCAGCCTGACAGGGTCCGAGCAGTACTTC. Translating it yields CASSLTGSEQYF. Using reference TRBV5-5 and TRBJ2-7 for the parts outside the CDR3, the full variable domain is DAGVTQSPTHLIKTRGQQVTLRCSPISGHKSVSWYQQVLGQGPQFIFQYYEKEERGRGNFPDRFSARQFPNYSSELNVNALLLGDSALYLCASSLTGSEQYFGPGTRLTVT.